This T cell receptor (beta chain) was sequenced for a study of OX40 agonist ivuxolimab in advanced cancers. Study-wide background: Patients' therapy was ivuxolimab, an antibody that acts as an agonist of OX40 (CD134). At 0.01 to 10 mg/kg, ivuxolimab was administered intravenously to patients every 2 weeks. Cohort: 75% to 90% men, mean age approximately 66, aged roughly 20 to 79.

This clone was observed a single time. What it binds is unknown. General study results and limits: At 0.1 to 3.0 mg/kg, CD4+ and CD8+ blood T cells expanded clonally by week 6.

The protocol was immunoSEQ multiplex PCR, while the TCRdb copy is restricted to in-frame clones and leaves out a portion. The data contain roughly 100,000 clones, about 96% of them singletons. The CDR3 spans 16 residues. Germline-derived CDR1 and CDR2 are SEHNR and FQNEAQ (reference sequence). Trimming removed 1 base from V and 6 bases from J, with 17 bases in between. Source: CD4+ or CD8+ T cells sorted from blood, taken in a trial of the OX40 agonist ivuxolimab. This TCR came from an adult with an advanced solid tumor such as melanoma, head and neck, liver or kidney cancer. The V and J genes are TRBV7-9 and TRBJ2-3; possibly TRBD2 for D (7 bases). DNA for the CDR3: TGTGCCAGCAGCTTAGTCGCGGCGGGGGCCGGGGATACGCAGTATTTT. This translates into CASSLVAAGAGDTQYF.